A selection of T cell receptor beta chains follows, all from one sample in a study of human T cells and chemical hapten exposure. TCRdb recomputed calls from the RACE reads with MiXCR, one row per CDR3 protein. Of under 200,000 distinct CDR3 sequences listed, under 35% are singletons. The sample consisted of whole blood, taken in connection with sensitization to the hapten diphenylcyclopropenone (DPC). The receptor set was obtained from a woman younger than 45 with alopecia areata. Some clones in this sample may be carry-over from other donors' samples. The CDR3 runs from the conserved cysteine through the conserved F or W. Each record gives: J gene, V gene, clone size, CDR3 protein. Rows may omit the clone size; those that give it use once, few, many or a size class.

J: TRBJ2-6
V: TRBV28
size: -
CDR3: CASSRTGDPGANVLTF

J: TRBJ2-5
V: TRBV29-1
size: few
CDR3: CSVEGARGGQETQYF

J: TRBJ1-1
V: TRBV18
size: -
CDR3: CASSPTRDRTEAFF

J: TRBJ2-1
V: TRBV20-1
size: -
CDR3: CSARGIREGLYEQFF

J: TRBJ2-7
V: TRBV29-1
size: -
CDR3: CSVAGGAYEQYF

J: TRBJ1-1
V: TRBV2
size: few
CDR3: CASSGLPNTEAFF

J: TRBJ2-2
V: TRBV2
size: few
CDR3: CASNREGELFF

J: TRBJ2-7
V: TRBV29-1
size: many
CDR3: CSVGGVHEQYF

J: TRBJ2-1
V: TRBV9
size: -
CDR3: CASSVASAGEQFF

J: TRBJ2-3
V: TRBV7-2
size: -
CDR3: CVSSPQLGVGTDTQYF

J: TRBJ2-3
V: TRBV20-1
size: -
CDR3: CSAGTGHTDTQYF

J: TRBJ1-1
V: TRBV9
size: once
CDR3: CASSVIGGNTEAFF

J: TRBJ2-5
V: TRBV11-2
size: -
CDR3: CASSYVRDTESQETQYF

J: TRBJ2-2
V: TRBV12-3/TRBV12-4
size: -
CDR3: CASSLRQNTGELFF

J: TRBJ2-3
V: TRBV27
size: -
CDR3: CASRLTGGRGDTQYF

J: TRBJ1-1
V: TRBV6-5
size: -
CDR3: CASSYGMNTEAFF

J: TRBJ2-5
V: TRBV28
size: few
CDR3: CASTPGTQETQYF

J: TRBJ1-3
V: TRBV6-6
size: once
CDR3: CASSDPPQGAWGNTIYF

J: TRBJ2-1
V: TRBV6-2/TRBV6-3
size: -
CDR3: CASSYAGGPFNEQFF

J: TRBJ2-1
V: TRBV15
size: -
CDR3: CATSRGLAGSGQFF

J: TRBJ1-3
V: TRBV5-1
size: -
CDR3: CASSLRGSSGNTIYF

J: TRBJ1-1
V: TRBV2
size: few
CDR3: CASSELSGTGHTFF

J: TRBJ2-5
V: TRBV20-1
size: -
CDR3: CSGASDQETQYF

J: TRBJ2-7
V: TRBV29-1
size: -
CDR3: CSVQGAHLPGYEQYF

J: TRBJ2-7
V: TRBV7-6
size: -
CDR3: CASSIGTSGNEQYF

J: TRBJ1-4
V: TRBV5-6
size: -
CDR3: CASSPYYEKLFF

J: TRBJ2-1
V: TRBV27
size: many
CDR3: CASSPNGRYNEQFF

J: TRBJ1-6
V: TRBV28
size: few
CDR3: CASSSETGSYSSPLHF

J: TRBJ1-3
V: TRBV7-2
size: once
CDR3: CASSLAGGRGAGNTIYF